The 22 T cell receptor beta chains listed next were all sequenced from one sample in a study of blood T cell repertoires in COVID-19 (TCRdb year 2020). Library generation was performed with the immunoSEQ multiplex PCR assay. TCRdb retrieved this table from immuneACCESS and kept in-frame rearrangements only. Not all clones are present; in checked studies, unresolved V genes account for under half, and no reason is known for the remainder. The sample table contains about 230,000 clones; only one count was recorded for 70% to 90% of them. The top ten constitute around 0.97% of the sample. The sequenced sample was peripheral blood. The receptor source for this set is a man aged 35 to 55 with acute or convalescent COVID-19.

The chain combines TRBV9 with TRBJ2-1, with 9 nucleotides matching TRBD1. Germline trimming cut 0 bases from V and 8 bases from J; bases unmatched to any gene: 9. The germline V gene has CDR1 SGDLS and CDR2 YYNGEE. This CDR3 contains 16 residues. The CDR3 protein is CASSVGGQGNLHEQFF. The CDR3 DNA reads TGTGCCAGCAGCGTAGGTGGACAGGGGAATTTACATGAGCAGTTCTTC. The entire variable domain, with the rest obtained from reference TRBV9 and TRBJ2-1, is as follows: DSGVTQTPKHLITATGQRVTLRCSPRSGDLSVYWYQQSLDQGLQFLIQYYNGEERAKGNILERFSAQQFPDLHSELNLSSLELGDSALYFCASSVGGQGNLHEQFFGPGTRLTVL.

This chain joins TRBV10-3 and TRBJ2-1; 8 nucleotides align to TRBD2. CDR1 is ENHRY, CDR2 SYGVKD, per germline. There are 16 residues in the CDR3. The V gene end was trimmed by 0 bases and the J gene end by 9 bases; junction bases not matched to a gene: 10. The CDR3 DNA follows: TGTGCCATCAGTGAGTCAGGTAGCGGGGCCGGGGGTGAGCAGTTCTTC. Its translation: CAISESGSGAGGEQFF.

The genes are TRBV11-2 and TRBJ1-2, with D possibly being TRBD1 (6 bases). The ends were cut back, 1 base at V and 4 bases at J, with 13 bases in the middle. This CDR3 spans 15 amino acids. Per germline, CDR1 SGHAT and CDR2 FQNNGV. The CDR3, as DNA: TGTGCCAGCAGCTTAGCAGGTCAGGGGCCCTATGGCTACACCTTC. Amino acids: CASSLAGQGPYGYTF.

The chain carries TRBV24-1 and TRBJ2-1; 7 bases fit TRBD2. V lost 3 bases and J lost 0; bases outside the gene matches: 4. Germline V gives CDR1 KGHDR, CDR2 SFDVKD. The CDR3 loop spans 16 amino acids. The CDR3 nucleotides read TGTGCCACCAGTGATCCCGGGGGGAGCTCCTACAATGAGCAGTTCTTC. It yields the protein CATSDPGGSSYNEQFF.

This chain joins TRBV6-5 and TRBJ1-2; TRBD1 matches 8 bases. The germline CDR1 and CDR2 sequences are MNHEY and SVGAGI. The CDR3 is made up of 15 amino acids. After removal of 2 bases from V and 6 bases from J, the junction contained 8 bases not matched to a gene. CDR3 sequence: CASSYRQGTIDGYTF. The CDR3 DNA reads TGTGCCAGCAGTTACCGACAGGGGACGATTGATGGCTACACCTTC.

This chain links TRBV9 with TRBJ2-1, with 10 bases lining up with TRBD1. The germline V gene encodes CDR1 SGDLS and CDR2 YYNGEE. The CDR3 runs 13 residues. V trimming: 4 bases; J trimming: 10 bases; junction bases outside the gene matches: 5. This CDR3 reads CASSPTGGREQFF. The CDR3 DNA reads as TGTGCCAGCAGCCCGACAGGGGGCCGGGAGCAGTTCTTC.

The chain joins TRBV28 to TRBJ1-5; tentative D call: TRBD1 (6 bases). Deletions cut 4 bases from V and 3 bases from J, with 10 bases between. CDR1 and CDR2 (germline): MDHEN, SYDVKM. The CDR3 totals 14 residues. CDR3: CASSSDRINQPQHF. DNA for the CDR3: TGTGCCAGCAGTTCCGACAGGATCAATCAGCCCCAGCATTTT.

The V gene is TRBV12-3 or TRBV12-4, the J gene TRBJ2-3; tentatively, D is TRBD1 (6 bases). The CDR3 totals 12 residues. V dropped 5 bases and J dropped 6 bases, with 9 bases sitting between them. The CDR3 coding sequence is TGTGCCAGCAGTCTACAGGGTGATACGCAGTATTTT. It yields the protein CASSLQGDTQYF.

CDR3 amino acids: CAISAAATDTQYF. The CDR3 nucleotides are TGTGCCATCAGTGCGGCAGCGACAGATACGCAGTATTTT. V usage is TRBV10-3 and J usage is TRBJ2-3, with unresolved D. The length of the CDR3 is 13 residues. V gave up 4 bases and J gave up 3 bases, with 8 bases separating them. CDR1 and CDR2 from the germline V gene are ENHRY and SYGVKD.

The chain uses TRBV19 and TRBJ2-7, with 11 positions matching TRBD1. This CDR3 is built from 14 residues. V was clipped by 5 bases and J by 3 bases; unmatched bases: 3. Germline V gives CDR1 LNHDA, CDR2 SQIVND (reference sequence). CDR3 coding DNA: TGTGCCAGTAGTGTCGGGACAGGGGGCTACGAGCAGTACTTC. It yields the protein CASSVGTGGYEQYF. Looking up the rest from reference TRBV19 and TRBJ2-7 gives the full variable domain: DGGITQSPKYLFRKEGQNVTLSCEQNLNHDAMYWYRQDPGQGLRLIYYSQIVNDFQKGDIAEGYSVSREKKESFPLTVTSAQKNPTAFYLCASSVGTGGYEQYFGPGTRLTVT.

The CDR3 coding sequence is TGTGCCAGCTCACCGCAGGGAAAGAATGAAAAACTGTTTTTT. The encoded protein is CASSPQGKNEKLFF. The rearrangement links TRBV18 to TRBJ1-4; a weak D match, TRBD1 (5 bases). The CDR3 is 14 amino acids. Germline V gives CDR1 KGHSH, CDR2 LQKENI. The ends were cut back, 3 bases at V and 5 bases at J, with 10 bases in the middle.

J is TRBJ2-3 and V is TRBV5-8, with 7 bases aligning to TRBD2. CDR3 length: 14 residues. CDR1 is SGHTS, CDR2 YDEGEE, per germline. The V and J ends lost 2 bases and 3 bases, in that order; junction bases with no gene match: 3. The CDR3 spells CASSFLGGTDTQYF. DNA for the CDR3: TGTGCCAGCAGCTTTCTCGGGGGGACAGATACGCAGTATTTT.

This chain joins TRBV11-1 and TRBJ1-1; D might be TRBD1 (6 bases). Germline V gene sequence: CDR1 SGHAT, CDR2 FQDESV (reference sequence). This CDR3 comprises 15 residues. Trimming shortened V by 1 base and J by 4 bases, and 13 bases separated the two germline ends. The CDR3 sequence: CASSLGGGWGTEAFF. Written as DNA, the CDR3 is TGTGCCAGCAGCTTAGGAGGGGGTTGGGGCACTGAAGCTTTCTTT.

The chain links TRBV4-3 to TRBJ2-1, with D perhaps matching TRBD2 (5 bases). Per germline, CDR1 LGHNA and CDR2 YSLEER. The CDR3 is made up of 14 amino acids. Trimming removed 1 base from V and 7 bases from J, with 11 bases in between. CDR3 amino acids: CASSQALRDNEQFF. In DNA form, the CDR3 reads TGCGCCAGCAGCCAAGCGCTGAGGGATAATGAGCAGTTCTTC.

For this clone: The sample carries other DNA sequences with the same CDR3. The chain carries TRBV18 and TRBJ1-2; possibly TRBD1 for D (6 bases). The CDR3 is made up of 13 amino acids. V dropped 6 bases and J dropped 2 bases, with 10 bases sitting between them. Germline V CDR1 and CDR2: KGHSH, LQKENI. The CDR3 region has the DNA TGTGCCAGCTCGCCTGACAGGAACTATGGCTACACCTTC. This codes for CASSPDRNYGYTF.

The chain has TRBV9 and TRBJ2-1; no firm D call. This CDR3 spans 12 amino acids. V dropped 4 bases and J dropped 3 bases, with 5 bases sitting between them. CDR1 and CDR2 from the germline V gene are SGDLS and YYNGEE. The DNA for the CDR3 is TGTGCCAGCAGCCAATTCTACAATGAGCAGTTCTTC. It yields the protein CASSQFYNEQFF.

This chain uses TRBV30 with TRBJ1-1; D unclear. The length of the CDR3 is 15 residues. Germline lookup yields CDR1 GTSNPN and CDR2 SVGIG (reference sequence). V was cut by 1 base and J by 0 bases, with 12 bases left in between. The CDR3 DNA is TGTGCCTGGAGTGACTTTCCGATTATGAACACTGAAGCTTTCTTT. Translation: CAWSDFPIMNTEAFF.

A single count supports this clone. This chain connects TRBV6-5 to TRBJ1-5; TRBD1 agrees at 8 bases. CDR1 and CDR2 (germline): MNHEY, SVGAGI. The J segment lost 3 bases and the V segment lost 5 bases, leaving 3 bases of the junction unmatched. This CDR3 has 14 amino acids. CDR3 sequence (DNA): TGTGCCAGCAGTCGACAGGGGTTCAATCAGCCCCAGCATTTT. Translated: CASSRQGFNQPQHF.

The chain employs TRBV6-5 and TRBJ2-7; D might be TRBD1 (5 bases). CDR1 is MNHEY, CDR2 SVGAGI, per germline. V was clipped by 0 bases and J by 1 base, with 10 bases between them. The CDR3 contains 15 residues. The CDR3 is CASSYSGLTSYEQYF. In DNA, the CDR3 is TGTGCCAGCAGTTACTCGGGGCTTACTTCCTACGAGCAGTACTTC.

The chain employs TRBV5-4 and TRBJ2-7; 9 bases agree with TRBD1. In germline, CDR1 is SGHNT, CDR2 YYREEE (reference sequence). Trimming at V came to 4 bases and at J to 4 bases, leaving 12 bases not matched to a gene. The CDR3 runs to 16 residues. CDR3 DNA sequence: TGTGCCAGCAGCCCAAGGGGGACAGGGAGAACTTACGAGCAGTACTTC. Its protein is CASSPRGTGRTYEQYF.

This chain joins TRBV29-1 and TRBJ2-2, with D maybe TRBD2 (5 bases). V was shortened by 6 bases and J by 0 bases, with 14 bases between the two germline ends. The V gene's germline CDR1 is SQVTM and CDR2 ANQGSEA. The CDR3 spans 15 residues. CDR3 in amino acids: CSVPAGTTNTGELFF. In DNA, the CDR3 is TGCAGCGTCCCGGCGGGTACCACGAACACCGGGGAGCTGTTTTTT.

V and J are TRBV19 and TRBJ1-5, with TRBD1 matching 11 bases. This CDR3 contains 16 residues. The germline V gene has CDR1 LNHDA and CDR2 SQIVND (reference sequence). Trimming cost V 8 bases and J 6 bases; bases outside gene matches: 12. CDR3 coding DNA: TGTGCCAGTCACGCTGCGGACAGGGGGCGAGCTCAGCCCCAGCATTTT. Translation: CASHAADRGRAQPQHF.